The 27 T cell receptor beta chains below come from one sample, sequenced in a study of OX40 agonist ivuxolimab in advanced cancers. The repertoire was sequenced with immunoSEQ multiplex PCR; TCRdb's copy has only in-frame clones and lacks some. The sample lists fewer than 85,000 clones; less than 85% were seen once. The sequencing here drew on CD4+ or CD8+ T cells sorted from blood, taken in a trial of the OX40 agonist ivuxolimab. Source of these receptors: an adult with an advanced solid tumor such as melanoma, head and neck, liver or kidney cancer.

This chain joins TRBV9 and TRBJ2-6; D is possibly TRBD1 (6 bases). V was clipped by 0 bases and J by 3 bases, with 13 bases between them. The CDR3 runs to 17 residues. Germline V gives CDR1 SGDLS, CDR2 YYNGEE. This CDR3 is CASSVEGRGSGANVLTF. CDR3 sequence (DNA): TGTGCCAGCAGCGTAGAGGGCAGGGGTAGTGGGGCCAACGTCCTGACTTTC.

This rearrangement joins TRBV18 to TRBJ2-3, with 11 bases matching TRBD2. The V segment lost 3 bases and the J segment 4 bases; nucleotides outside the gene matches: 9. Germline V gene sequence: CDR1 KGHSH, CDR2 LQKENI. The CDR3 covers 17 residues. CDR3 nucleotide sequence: TGTGCCAGCTCACCGACGGGACTAGCGGCAAACGCAGATACGCAGTATTTT. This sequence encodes CASSPTGLAANADTQYF.

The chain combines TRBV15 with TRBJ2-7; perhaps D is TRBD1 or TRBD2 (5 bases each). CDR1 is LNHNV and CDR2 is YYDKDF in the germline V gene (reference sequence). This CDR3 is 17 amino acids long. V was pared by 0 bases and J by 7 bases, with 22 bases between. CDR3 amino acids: CATSRDIRDGLGREQYF. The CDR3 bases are TGTGCCACCAGCAGAGATATTCGGGACGGCTTGGGAAGGGAGCAGTACTTC.

CDR3 residues: CASSPQGAWETQYF. The CDR3 DNA reads as TGTGCCAGCAGTCCCCAGGGGGCATGGGAGACCCAGTACTTC. J is TRBJ2-5 and V is TRBV28; 8 bases agree with TRBD1. The V and J ends lost 5 bases and 5 bases, in that order; junction bases with no gene match: 7. The CDR3 spans 14 residues. Germline CDR1 and CDR2: MDHEN and SYDVKM. Complete variable domain (other parts from reference TRBV28 and TRBJ2-5): DVKVTQSSRYLVKRTGEKVFLECVQDMDHENMFWYRQDPGLGLRLIYFSYDVKMKEKGDIPEGYSVSREKKERFSLILESASTNQTSMYLCASSPQGAWETQYFGPGTRLLVL.

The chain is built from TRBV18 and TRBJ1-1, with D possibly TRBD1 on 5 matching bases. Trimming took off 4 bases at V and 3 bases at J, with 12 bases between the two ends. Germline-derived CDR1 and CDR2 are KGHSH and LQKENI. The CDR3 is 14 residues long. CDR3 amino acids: CASSQVSRDTEAFF. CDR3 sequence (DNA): TGTGCCAGCTCACAAGTAAGCAGGGACACTGAAGCTTTCTTT.

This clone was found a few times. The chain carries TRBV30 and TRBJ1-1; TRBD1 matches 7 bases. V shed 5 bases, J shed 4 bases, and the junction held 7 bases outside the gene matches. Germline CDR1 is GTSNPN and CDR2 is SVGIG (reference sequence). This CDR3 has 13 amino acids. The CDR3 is CAWDKTGITEAFF. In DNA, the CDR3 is TGTGCCTGGGATAAGACAGGGATCACTGAAGCTTTCTTT.

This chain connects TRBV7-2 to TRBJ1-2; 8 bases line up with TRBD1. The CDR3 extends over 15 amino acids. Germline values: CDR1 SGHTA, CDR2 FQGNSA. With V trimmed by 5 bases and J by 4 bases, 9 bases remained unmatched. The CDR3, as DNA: TGTGCCAGCAGCGCACAGGACAGGGTGATCTATGGCTACACCTTC. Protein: CASSAQDRVIYGYTF.

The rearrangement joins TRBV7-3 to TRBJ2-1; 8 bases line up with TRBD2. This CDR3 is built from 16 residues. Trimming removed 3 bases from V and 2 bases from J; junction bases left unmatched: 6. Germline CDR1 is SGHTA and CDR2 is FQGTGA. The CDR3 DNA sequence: TGTGCCAGCAGCTTCCTCGGGGGGGGCCCCTACAATGAGCAGTTCTTC. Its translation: CASSFLGGGPYNEQFF.

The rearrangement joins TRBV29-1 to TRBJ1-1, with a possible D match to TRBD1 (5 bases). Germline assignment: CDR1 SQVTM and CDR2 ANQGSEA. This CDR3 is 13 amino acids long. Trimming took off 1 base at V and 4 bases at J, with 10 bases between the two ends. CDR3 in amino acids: CSVEGQSRTEAFF. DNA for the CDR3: TGCAGCGTTGAAGGACAGTCACGCACTGAAGCTTTCTTT. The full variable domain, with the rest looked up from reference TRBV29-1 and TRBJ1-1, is SAVISQKPSRDICQRGTSLTIQCQVDSQVTMMFWYRQQPGQSLTLIATANQGSEATYESGFVIDKFPISRPNLTFSTLTVSNMSPEDSSIYLCSVEGQSRTEAFFGQGTRLTVV.

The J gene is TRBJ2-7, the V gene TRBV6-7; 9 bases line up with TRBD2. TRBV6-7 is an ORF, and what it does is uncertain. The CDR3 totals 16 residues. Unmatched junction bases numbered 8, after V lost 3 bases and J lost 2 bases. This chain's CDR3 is CASSYSVEREAYEQYF. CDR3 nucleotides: TGTGCCAGCAGTTATTCCGTGGAGCGGGAGGCCTACGAGCAGTACTTC.

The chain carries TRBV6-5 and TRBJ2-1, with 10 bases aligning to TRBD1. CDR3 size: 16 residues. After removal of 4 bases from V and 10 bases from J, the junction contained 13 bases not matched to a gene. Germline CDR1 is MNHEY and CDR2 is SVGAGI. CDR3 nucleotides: TGTGCCAGCAGTTTGGGCTCCGGGACAGGGGTAAGGGAGCAGTTCTTC. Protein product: CASSLGSGTGVREQFF.

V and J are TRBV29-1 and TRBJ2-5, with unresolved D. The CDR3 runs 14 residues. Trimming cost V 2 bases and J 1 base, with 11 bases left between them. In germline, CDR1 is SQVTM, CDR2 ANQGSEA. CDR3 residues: CSVELVQFQETQYF. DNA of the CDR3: TGCAGCGTTGAATTGGTGCAGTTCCAAGAGACCCAGTACTTC.

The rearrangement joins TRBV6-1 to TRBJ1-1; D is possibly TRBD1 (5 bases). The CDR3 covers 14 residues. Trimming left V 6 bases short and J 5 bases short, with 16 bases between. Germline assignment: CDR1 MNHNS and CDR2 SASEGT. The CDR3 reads CASRTNRGGTEAFF. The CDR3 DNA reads TGTGCCAGCAGGACAAATCGGGGGGGAACTGAAGCTTTCTTT.

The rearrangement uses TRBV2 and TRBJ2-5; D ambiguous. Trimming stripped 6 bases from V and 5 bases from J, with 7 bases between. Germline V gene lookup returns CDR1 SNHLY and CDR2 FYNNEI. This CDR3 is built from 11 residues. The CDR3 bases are TGTGCCAGCAGCGGAGAGGAGACCCAGTACTTC. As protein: CASSGEETQYF.

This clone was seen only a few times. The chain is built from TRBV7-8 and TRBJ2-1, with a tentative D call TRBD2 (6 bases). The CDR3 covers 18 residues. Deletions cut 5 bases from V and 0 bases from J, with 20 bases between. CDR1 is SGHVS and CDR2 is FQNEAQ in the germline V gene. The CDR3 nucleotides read TGTGCCAGCAGCCTAGGCCGCCGTACGCGGGGCTCCTACAATGAGCAGTTCTTC. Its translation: CASSLGRRTRGSYNEQFF.

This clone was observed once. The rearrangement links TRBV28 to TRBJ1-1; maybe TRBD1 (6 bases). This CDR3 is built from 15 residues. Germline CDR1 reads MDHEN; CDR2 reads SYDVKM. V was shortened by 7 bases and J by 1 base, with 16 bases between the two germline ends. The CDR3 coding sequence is TGTGCCAGCACGCAGAACCGGGGGGCGAACACTGAAGCTTTCTTT. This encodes CASTQNRGANTEAFF.

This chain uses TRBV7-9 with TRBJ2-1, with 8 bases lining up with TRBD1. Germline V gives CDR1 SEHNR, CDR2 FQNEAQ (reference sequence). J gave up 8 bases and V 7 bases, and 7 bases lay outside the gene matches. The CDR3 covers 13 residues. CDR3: CASIATGAYEQFF. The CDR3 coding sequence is TGTGCCAGCATCGCGACAGGGGCTTATGAGCAGTTCTTC.

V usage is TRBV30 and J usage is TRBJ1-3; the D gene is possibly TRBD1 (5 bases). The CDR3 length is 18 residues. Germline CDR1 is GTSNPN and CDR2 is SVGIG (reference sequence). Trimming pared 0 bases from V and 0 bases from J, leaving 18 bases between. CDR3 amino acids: CAWSVPFGAGDSGNTIYF. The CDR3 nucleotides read TGTGCCTGGAGTGTACCGTTCGGGGCAGGAGACTCTGGAAACACCATATATTTT.

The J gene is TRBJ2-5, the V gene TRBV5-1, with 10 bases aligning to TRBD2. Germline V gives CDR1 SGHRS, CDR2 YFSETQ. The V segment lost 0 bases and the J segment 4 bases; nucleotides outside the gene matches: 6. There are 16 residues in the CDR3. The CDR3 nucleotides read TGCGCCAGCAGCTTGGTTGGAGCGGGGGGGCCAGAGACCCAGTACTTC. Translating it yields CASSLVGAGGPETQYF.

The CDR3 DNA is TGTGCCAGCAGTTACCGTGGGGGGGAGAGTTCACCCCTCCACTTT. It codes for CASSYRGGESSPLHF. The chain uses TRBV6-6 and TRBJ1-6; TRBD1 might be the D (5 bases). CDR1 MNHNY and CDR2 SVGAGI come from the germline V gene (reference sequence). The CDR3 sequence is 15 residues long. Trimming pared 2 bases from V and 9 bases from J, leaving 14 bases between.

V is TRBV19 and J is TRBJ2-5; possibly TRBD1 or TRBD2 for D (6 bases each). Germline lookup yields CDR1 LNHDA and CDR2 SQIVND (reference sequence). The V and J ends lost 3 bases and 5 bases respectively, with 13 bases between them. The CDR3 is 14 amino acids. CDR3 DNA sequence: TGTGCCAGTAGTATTTCCGGGGGCGCGGAGACCCAGTACTTC. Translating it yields CASSISGGAETQYF.

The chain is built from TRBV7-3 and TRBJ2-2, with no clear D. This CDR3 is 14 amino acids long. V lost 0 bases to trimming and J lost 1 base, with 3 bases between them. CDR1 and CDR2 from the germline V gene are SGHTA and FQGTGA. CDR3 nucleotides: TGTGCCAGCAGCTTAACAATGAACACCGGGGAGCTGTTTTTT. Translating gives CASSLTMNTGELFF.

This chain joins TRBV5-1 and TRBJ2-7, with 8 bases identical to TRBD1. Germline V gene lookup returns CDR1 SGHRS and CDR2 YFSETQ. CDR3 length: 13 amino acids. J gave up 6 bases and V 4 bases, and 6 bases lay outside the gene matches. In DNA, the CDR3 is TGCGCCAGCAGCCTAGGACAGGGCCTCGAGCAGTACTTC. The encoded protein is CASSLGQGLEQYF.

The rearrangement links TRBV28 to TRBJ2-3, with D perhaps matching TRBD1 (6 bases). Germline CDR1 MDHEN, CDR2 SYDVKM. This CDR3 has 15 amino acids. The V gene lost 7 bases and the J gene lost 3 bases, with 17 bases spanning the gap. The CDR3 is CASNSLGRGTDTQYF. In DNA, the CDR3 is TGTGCCAGCAATTCCTTGGGCAGGGGAACAGATACGCAGTATTTT. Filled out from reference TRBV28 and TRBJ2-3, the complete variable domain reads DVKVTQSSRYLVKRTGEKVFLECVQDMDHENMFWYRQDPGLGLRLIYFSYDVKMKEKGDIPEGYSVSREKKERFSLILESASTNQTSMYLCASNSLGRGTDTQYFGPGTRLTVL.

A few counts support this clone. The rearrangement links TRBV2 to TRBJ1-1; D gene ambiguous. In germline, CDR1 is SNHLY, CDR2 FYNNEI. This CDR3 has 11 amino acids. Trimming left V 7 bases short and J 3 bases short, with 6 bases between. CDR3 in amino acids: CASNYHTEAFF. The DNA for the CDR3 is TGTGCCAGCAATTATCACACTGAAGCTTTCTTT.

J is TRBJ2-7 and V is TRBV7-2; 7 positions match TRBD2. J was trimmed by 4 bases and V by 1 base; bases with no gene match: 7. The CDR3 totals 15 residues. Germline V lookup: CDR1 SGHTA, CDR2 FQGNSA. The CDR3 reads CASSLVGTTSYEQYF. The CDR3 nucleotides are TGTGCCAGCAGCTTAGTCGGGACTACCTCTTACGAGCAGTACTTC.

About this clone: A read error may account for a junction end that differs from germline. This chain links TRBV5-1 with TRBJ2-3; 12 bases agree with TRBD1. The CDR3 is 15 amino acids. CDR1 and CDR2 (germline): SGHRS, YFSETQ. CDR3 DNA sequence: TGCGCCAGCAGCGGCGGGACAGGGGGCACAAATACGCAGTATTTT. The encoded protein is CASSGGTGGTNTQYF.